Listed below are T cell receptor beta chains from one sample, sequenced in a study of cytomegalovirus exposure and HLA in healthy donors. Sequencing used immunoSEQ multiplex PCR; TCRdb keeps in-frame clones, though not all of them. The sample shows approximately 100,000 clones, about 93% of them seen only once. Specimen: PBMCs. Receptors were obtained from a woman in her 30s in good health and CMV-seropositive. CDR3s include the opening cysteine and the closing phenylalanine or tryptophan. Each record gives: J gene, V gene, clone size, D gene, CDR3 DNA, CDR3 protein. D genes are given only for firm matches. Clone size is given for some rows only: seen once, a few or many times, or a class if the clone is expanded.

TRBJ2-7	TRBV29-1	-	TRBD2	TGCAGCGTTGAAAGTCCGCGTCTAGCGGGAGGGGTACGGCCCTACGAGCAGTACTTC	CSVESPRLAGGVRPYEQYF
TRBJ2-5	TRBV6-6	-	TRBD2	TGTGCCAGCAGTTACCGGGCACTAGCGGGAGAAGAGACCCAGTACTTC	CASSYRALAGEETQYF
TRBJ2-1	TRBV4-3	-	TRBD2	TGCGCCAGCAGCCAAGACCATGGGACTAGCGGGAGTTGGGGGTTGTCCTACAATGAGCAGTTCTTC	CASSQDHGTSGSWGLSYNEQFF
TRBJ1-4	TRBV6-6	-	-	TGTGCCAGCAGTTACAGGGGAGGTGGTGAAAAACTGTTTTTT	CASSYRGGGEKLFF
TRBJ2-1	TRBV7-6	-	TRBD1	TGTGCCAGCAGCTTAGCAGAAAGGGGACAGGGGCCCTACCGGGGCGAGCAGTTCTTC	CASSLAERGQGPYRGEQFF
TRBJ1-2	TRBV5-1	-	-	TGCGCCAGCAGCAGGGGTGGCGACCATGGCTACACCTTC	CASSRGGDHGYTF
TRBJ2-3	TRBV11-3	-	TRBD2	TGTGCCAGCAGTCCCGGGGGGGGCTCCCTCACAGATACGCAGTATTTT	CASSPGGGSLTDTQYF
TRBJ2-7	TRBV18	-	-	TGTGCCAGCTCACCACAGACAGGGAGGGAGCAGTACTTC	CASSPQTGREQYF
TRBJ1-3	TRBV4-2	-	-	TGTGCCAGCAGCCAGAACAGGGTGGCTGGAAACACCATATATTTT	CASSQNRVAGNTIYF
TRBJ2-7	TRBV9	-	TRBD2	TGTGCCAGCAGCGTAGAGTCAGCGGGAGCCCACGAGCAGTACTTC	CASSVESAGAHEQYF
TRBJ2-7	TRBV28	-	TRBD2	TGTGCCAGCAGTTTACCCGGACTAGCGCTCTACGAGCAGTACTTC	CASSLPGLALYEQYF
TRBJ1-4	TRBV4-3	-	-	TGCGCCAGCAGCCAAGATGAGGATAGTAGGGGTGAAAAACTGTTTTTT	CASSQDEDSRGEKLFF
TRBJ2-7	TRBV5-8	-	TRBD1	TGTGCCAGCAGCCCCCACGCCGGGACAGGGATGTACGAGCAGTACTTC	CASSPHAGTGMYEQYF
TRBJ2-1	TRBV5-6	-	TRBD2	TGTGCCAGCAGAACGACAAGCCATCGGACTAGCCCGAAAAATGAGCAGTTCTTC	CASRTTSHRTSPKNEQFF
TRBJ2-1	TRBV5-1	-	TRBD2	TGCGCCAGCAGCACGGGACTAGCGGGCCACAATGAGCAGTTCTTC	CASSTGLAGHNEQFF
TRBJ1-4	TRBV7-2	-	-	TGTGCCAGCAGTTTCCAGGGTGTATCCGATGAAAAACTGTTTTTT	CASSFQGVSDEKLFF
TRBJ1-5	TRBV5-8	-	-	TGTGCCAGCAGCTTAGAGGGCTACGATCAGCCCCAGCATTTT	CASSLEGYDQPQHF
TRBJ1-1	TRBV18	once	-	TGTGCCAGCTCACCATTCCGGCACTGGGGCGGTGAAGCTTTCTTT	CASSPFRHWGGEAFF
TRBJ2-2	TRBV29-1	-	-	TGCAGCGCCCTTTCTCCGGCGGGATCTGTCACCGGGGAGCTGTTTTTT	CSALSPAGSVTGELFF
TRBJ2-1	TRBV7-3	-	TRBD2	TGTGCCAGCAGCTTAACGGGACTAGCGGGAGCCGAGCAGTTCTTC	CASSLTGLAGAEQFF
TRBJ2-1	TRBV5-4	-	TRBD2	TGTGCCAGCAGCTTTGGGACTAGCGGGAGCAATGAGCAGTTCTTC	CASSFGTSGSNEQFF
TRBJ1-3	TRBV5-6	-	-	TGTGCCAGCAGCTTGAAACAAATGGGAAACACCATATATTTT	CASSLKQMGNTIYF
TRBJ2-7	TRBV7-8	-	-	TGTGCCAGCAGCTTAACGGCCTACGAGCAGTACTTC	CASSLTAYEQYF
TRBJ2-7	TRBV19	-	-	TGTGCCAGTAGTAGCGGTTCCTACGAGCAGTACTTC	CASSSGSYEQYF
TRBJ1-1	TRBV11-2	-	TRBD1	TGTGCCAGCAGCTTAAATTCAGGGGGAAGCACTGAAGCTTTCTTT	CASSLNSGGSTEAFF
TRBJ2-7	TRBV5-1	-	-	TGCGCCAGCAGCTTGGGCGTCACTACGTCCTCCTACGAGCAGTACTTC	CASSLGVTTSSYEQYF
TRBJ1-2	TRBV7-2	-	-	TGTGCCAGCAGCCCCACGTTTCCAGGGGTGTTCTATGGCTACACCTTC	CASSPTFPGVFYGYTF
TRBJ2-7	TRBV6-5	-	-	TGTGCCAGCAGTTACCAGGGCTTCGATTACGAGCAGTACTTC	CASSYQGFDYEQYF
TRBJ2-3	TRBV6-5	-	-	TGTGCCAGCAGTTACTCATCCGGTTCTAGCACAGATACGCAGTATTTT	CASSYSSGSSTDTQYF
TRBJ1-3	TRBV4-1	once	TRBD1	TGCGCCAGCAGCCACCCACAGGGGTCCTCTGGAAACACCATATATTTT	CASSHPQGSSGNTIYF